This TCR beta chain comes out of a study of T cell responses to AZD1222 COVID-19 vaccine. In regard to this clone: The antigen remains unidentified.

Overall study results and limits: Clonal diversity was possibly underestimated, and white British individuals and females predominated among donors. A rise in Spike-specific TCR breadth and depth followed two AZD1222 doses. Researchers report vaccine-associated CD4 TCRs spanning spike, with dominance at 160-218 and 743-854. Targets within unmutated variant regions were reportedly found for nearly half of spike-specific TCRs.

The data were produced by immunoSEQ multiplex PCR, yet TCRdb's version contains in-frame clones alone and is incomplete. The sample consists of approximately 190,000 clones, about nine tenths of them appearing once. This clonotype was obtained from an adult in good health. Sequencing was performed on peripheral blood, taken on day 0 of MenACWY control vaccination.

The CDR3 sequence: CATHDRGRETQYF. The CDR3, as DNA: TGTGCCACCCACGACAGGGGGCGTGAGACCCAGTACTTC. V and J are TRBV27 and TRBJ2-5; 10 nucleotides align to TRBD1. The CDR3 has 13 amino acids. Losses at the gene ends were 10 bases for V and 5 bases for J; bases not matched to a gene: 7. Germline CDR1 is MNHEY and CDR2 is SMNVEV (reference sequence).